A selection of T cell receptor beta chains follows, all from one sample in a study of T cell responses to AZD1222 COVID-19 vaccine. Only in-frame clones appear in the TCRdb table, and some are missing; sequencing was by immunoSEQ multiplex PCR. The repertoire holds about 100,000 clones, approximately 90% seen once, with 15% to 20% in the top ten. The sequences come from peripheral blood, collected on day 0 of AZD1222 vaccination. The receptors were sampled from an adult in good health. CDR3s include the opening cysteine and the closing phenylalanine or tryptophan. D genes are given only for firm matches. For some rows the clone size is stated as once, few or many, or as a class when expanded; others skip it.

V gene: TRBV20-1; D gene: NA; clone size: NA; J gene: TRBJ1-5; CDR3 protein: CSASLAENQPQHF; CDR3 DNA: TGCAGTGCTAGTTTGGCGGAGAATCAGCCCCAGCATTTT
V gene: TRBV7-9; D gene: TRBD1; clone size: NA; J gene: TRBJ2-1; CDR3 protein: CASTSLLGTALALSSYNEQFF; CDR3 DNA: TGTGCCAGCACCTCACTATTGGGGACAGCCCTGGCTTTGAGCTCCTACAATGAGCAGTTCTTC
V gene: TRBV2; D gene: TRBD1; clone size: NA; J gene: TRBJ1-2; CDR3 protein: CARRDREDYGYTF; CDR3 DNA: TGTGCCAGGAGGGACAGGGAGGACTATGGCTACACCTTC
V gene: TRBV6-5; D gene: NA; clone size: NA; J gene: TRBJ1-2; CDR3 protein: CASSYYEDSNYGYTF; CDR3 DNA: TGTGCCAGCAGTTACTACGAAGATTCTAACTATGGCTACACCTTC
V gene: TRBV12-5; D gene: TRBD2; clone size: NA; J gene: TRBJ2-7; CDR3 protein: CASGLNFLAGVLYEQYF; CDR3 DNA: TGTGCTAGTGGTTTGAACTTCCTAGCGGGAGTCCTCTACGAGCAGTACTTC
V gene: TRBV7-9; D gene: NA; clone size: NA; J gene: TRBJ1-2; CDR3 protein: CASGSGPLYGYTF; CDR3 DNA: TGTGCCAGCGGGTCAGGTCCCCTCTATGGCTACACCTTC
V gene: TRBV12-3/TRBV12-4; D gene: NA; clone size: NA; J gene: TRBJ1-1; CDR3 protein: CASSGAGDTEAFF; CDR3 DNA: TGTGCCAGCAGTGGCGCGGGGGACACTGAAGCTTTCTTT
V gene: TRBV2; D gene: TRBD1; clone size: NA; J gene: TRBJ2-2; CDR3 protein: CASGRQGLGGELFF; CDR3 DNA: TGTGCCAGTGGTCGACAGGGCCTCGGCGGGGAGCTGTTTTTT
V gene: TRBV29-1; D gene: NA; clone size: NA; J gene: TRBJ1-5; CDR3 protein: CSVEAKRTRLDQPQHF; CDR3 DNA: TGCAGCGTTGAAGCCAAACGCACAAGGCTTGATCAGCCCCAGCATTTT
V gene: TRBV7-6; D gene: NA; clone size: NA; J gene: TRBJ2-2; CDR3 protein: CASSWGTGRTGELFF; CDR3 DNA: TGTGCCAGCAGCTGGGGGACGGGGCGTACCGGGGAGCTGTTTTTT
V gene: TRBV3-1/TRBV3-2; D gene: NA; clone size: NA; J gene: TRBJ1-1; CDR3 protein: CASSQVSGTNTEAFF; CDR3 DNA: TGTGCCAGCAGCCAAGTTTCGGGGACGAACACTGAAGCTTTCTTT
V gene: TRBV27; D gene: TRBD2; clone size: NA; J gene: TRBJ2-2; CDR3 protein: CASSFPGLAPNTGELFF; CDR3 DNA: TGTGCCAGCAGTTTCCCGGGACTAGCGCCGAACACCGGGGAGCTGTTTTTT
V gene: TRBV5-4; D gene: TRBD1; clone size: NA; J gene: TRBJ1-6; CDR3 protein: CASSTRDRVSPLHF; CDR3 DNA: TGTGCCAGCAGTACCCGGGACAGAGTTTCACCCCTCCACTTT
V gene: TRBV4-1; D gene: NA; clone size: few; J gene: TRBJ2-3; CDR3 protein: CASSQKQGLTRTDTQYF; CDR3 DNA: TGCGCCAGCAGCCAGAAACAGGGCTTGACCCGCACAGATACGCAGTATTTT
V gene: TRBV19; D gene: NA; clone size: once; J gene: TRBJ1-3; CDR3 protein: CASKIGPSGNTIYF; CDR3 DNA: TGTGCCAGTAAGATAGGACCCTCTGGAAACACCATATATTTT
V gene: TRBV4-1; D gene: NA; clone size: once; J gene: TRBJ1-4; CDR3 protein: CASSRLGVTATNEKLFF; CDR3 DNA: TGCGCCAGCAGCCGGCTAGGGGTGACGGCAACTAATGAAAAACTGTTTTTT
V gene: TRBV27; D gene: NA; clone size: NA; J gene: TRBJ2-7; CDR3 protein: CASTSRMGAPYEQYF; CDR3 DNA: TGTGCCAGCACCTCGCGGATGGGAGCCCCCTACGAGCAGTACTTC
V gene: TRBV2; D gene: NA; clone size: NA; J gene: TRBJ1-5; CDR3 protein: CASSKQGPNQPQHF; CDR3 DNA: TGTGCCAGCAGCAAACAGGGCCCAAATCAGCCCCAGCATTTT
V gene: TRBV27; D gene: TRBD1; clone size: few; J gene: TRBJ2-1; CDR3 protein: CASGLQGAWEQFF; CDR3 DNA: TGTGCCAGCGGACTACAGGGGGCATGGGAGCAGTTCTTC
V gene: TRBV4-1; D gene: TRBD1; clone size: once; J gene: TRBJ2-1; CDR3 protein: CASSQGRTGFNEQFF; CDR3 DNA: TGCGCCAGCAGCCAAGGGCGGACAGGGTTTAATGAGCAGTTCTTC
V gene: TRBV6-5; D gene: NA; clone size: NA; J gene: TRBJ2-7; CDR3 protein: CASSLRDGVHEQYF; CDR3 DNA: TGTGCCAGCAGTTTACGGGACGGAGTCCACGAGCAGTACTTC
V gene: TRBV9; D gene: NA; clone size: NA; J gene: TRBJ1-1; CDR3 protein: CASSPGGTRTEAFF; CDR3 DNA: TGTGCCAGCAGCCCCGGGGGCACGAGGACTGAAGCTTTCTTT
V gene: TRBV12-3/TRBV12-4; D gene: NA; clone size: NA; J gene: TRBJ2-7; CDR3 protein: CACGLNVIYEQYF; CDR3 DNA: TGTGCCTGTGGACTGAACGTTATCTACGAGCAGTACTTC
V gene: TRBV9; D gene: TRBD2; clone size: NA; J gene: TRBJ2-3; CDR3 protein: CASSYYSGSSDTQYF; CDR3 DNA: TGTGCCAGCAGCTATTATAGCGGGAGCTCAGATACGCAGTATTTT
V gene: TRBV5-1; D gene: NA; clone size: few; J gene: TRBJ2-3; CDR3 protein: CASREARDPDTQYF; CDR3 DNA: TGCGCCAGCAGGGAAGCTAGAGACCCCGATACGCAGTATTTT
V gene: TRBV10-3; D gene: NA; clone size: NA; J gene: TRBJ1-6; CDR3 protein: CATKGQEYSPLHF; CDR3 DNA: TGTGCCACCAAAGGCCAGGAGTATTCACCCCTCCACTTT
V gene: TRBV6-5; D gene: NA; clone size: few; J gene: TRBJ1-2; CDR3 protein: CASSYSNRNKGYTF; CDR3 DNA: TGTGCCAGCAGTTACTCGAACCGGAATAAGGGCTACACCTTC
V gene: TRBV5-1; D gene: NA; clone size: NA; J gene: TRBJ2-1; CDR3 protein: CASRLGLADDNEQFF; CDR3 DNA: TGCGCCAGCCGGTTGGGATTGGCAGACGACAATGAGCAGTTCTTC
V gene: TRBV27; D gene: NA; clone size: NA; J gene: TRBJ1-6; CDR3 protein: CASSSTKASPLHF; CDR3 DNA: TGTGCCAGCAGTTCAACTAAAGCTTCACCCCTCCACTTT
V gene: TRBV5-6; D gene: NA; clone size: NA; J gene: TRBJ1-5; CDR3 protein: CASSLRQGGQPQHF; CDR3 DNA: TGTGCCAGCAGCTTGAGGCAGGGAGGACAGCCCCAGCATTTT
V gene: TRBV5-5; D gene: NA; clone size: NA; J gene: TRBJ2-7; CDR3 protein: CASSSTGTVYEQYF; CDR3 DNA: TGTGCCAGCAGCTCCACAGGGACGGTCTACGAGCAGTACTTC
V gene: TRBV7-8; D gene: NA; clone size: once; J gene: TRBJ2-3; CDR3 protein: CASSLRTDTQYF; CDR3 DNA: TGTGCCAGCAGCCTAAGGACAGATACGCAGTATTTT
V gene: TRBV28; D gene: NA; clone size: few; J gene: TRBJ1-6; CDR3 protein: CAGCRDARNSPLHF; CDR3 DNA: TGTGCGGGGTGCAGGGACGCCAGAAATTCACCCCTCCACTTT
V gene: TRBV7-2; D gene: NA; clone size: NA; J gene: TRBJ1-4; CDR3 protein: CASSPGVGKLFF; CDR3 DNA: TGTGCCAGCAGCCCGGGGGTGGGAAAACTGTTTTTT
V gene: TRBV7-9; D gene: NA; clone size: once; J gene: TRBJ2-3; CDR3 protein: CASSLVGGATDTQYF; CDR3 DNA: TGTGCCAGCAGCTTAGTTGGCGGGGCGACAGATACGCAGTATTTT
V gene: TRBV7-9; D gene: TRBD1; clone size: once; J gene: TRBJ2-7; CDR3 protein: CASSPLGTGVVGEQYF; CDR3 DNA: TGTGCCAGCAGCCCCTTAGGGACAGGGGTCGTAGGCGAGCAGTACTTC
V gene: TRBV12-5; D gene: NA; clone size: NA; J gene: TRBJ2-5; CDR3 protein: CASGLPPAETQYF; CDR3 DNA: TGTGCTAGTGGTTTGCCTCCCGCCGAGACCCAGTACTTC
V gene: TRBV7-9; D gene: NA; clone size: NA; J gene: TRBJ1-3; CDR3 protein: CASSVDAGNTIYF; CDR3 DNA: TGTGCCAGCAGCGTGGACGCTGGAAACACCATATATTTT
V gene: TRBV2; D gene: NA; clone size: NA; J gene: TRBJ2-6; CDR3 protein: CACRAQTSGANVLTF; CDR3 DNA: TGTGCCTGCCGGGCCCAAACATCCGGGGCCAACGTCCTGACTTTC
V gene: TRBV20-1; D gene: NA; clone size: once; J gene: TRBJ2-1; CDR3 protein: CSASGLGLNEQFF; CDR3 DNA: TGCAGTGCTAGTGGTTTGGGTTTGAATGAGCAGTTCTTC
V gene: TRBV5-6; D gene: NA; clone size: NA; J gene: TRBJ2-7; CDR3 protein: CASSLDGPSYEQYF; CDR3 DNA: TGTGCCAGCAGCTTGGACGGGCCCTCCTACGAGCAGTACTTC
V gene: TRBV10-3; D gene: NA; clone size: few; J gene: TRBJ2-5; CDR3 protein: CAISEGTSRGETQYF; CDR3 DNA: TGTGCCATCAGTGAGGGCACTAGCCGCGGGGAGACCCAGTACTTC
V gene: TRBV5-1; D gene: NA; clone size: NA; J gene: TRBJ1-1; CDR3 protein: CASSRPPNTEAFF; CDR3 DNA: TGCGCCAGCAGCCGGCCACCGAACACTGAAGCTTTCTTT
V gene: TRBV19; D gene: TRBD2; clone size: NA; J gene: TRBJ2-1; CDR3 protein: CASGTSGSYTYNEQFF; CDR3 DNA: TGTGCCAGCGGGACTAGCGGATCCTACACCTACAATGAGCAGTTCTTC
V gene: TRBV6-4; D gene: NA; clone size: NA; J gene: TRBJ2-3; CDR3 protein: CASSDYQDRGTDTQYF; CDR3 DNA: TGTGCCAGCAGTGATTATCAGGATAGAGGCACAGATACGCAGTATTTT